One and the same sample provided the 28 T cell receptor beta chains below, sequenced in a study of T-cell reconstitution after alpha-beta-depleted transplantation in children. Library preparation (for TCRbeta) was performed with unique molecular identifiers. A single record per CDR3 protein comes from TCRdb applying MiXCR to the PCR reads. The table includes about 830,000 distinct CDR3 sequences, 15% to 20% detected once. The sample here was PBMCs, mostly from graft donor cells, taken 360 days after TCRalphabeta/CD19-depleted stem cell transplant. The receptors were gathered from a male patient between 5 and 17 years old who had a stem cell transplant for acute lymphoblastic leukemia, so the T cells may come from the graft donor.

This clonotype was seen more than once but under ten times. The genes are TRBV5-1 and TRBJ2-2; 7 nucleotides line up with TRBD2. J was trimmed by 0 bases and V by 3 bases; bases with no gene match: 5. The CDR3 runs 16 residues. CDR1 and CDR2 from the germline V gene are SGHRS and YFSETQ. The chain's CDR3 is CASSSMTSPNTGELFF. In nucleotides, the CDR3 is TGCGCCAGCAGCTCGATGACTAGCCCGAACACCGGGGAGCTGTTTTTT.

This clonotype was observed a handful of times. The genes are TRBV6-1 and TRBJ2-2; perhaps TRBD2 as D (7 bases). Between the trimmed V and J ends, which lost 4 bases and 5 bases, there was a span of 14 bases. Germline V gives CDR1 MNHNS, CDR2 SASEGT. The length of the CDR3 is 15 residues. The CDR3 nucleotides read TGTGCCAGCAGTGTCCGGGGGGCGCTTACCGGGGAGCTGTTTTTT. Protein product: CASSVRGALTGELFF.

The chain recombines TRBV5-1 with TRBJ2-1, with 11 bases aligning to TRBD2. The V and J ends lost 5 bases and 5 bases, in that order; junction bases with no gene match: 15. This CDR3 is 18 amino acids long. Germline V lookup: CDR1 SGHRS, CDR2 YFSETQ. The CDR3 sequence is CASSFPSLILAGDNEQFF. As DNA, the CDR3 is TGCGCCAGCAGTTTCCCCTCTCTAATACTAGCGGGAGACAATGAGCAGTTCTTC.

This clonotype was recorded many times. This sequence joins TRBV27 and TRBJ2-1, with D unresolved. CDR1 MNHEY and CDR2 SMNVEV come from the germline V gene (reference sequence). V was pared by 5 bases and J by 7 bases, with 12 bases between. This CDR3 region has 13 residues. DNA of the CDR3: TGTGCCAGCAGTCCACTCCCTCGTAATGAGCAGTTCTTC. Its protein product is CASSPLPRNEQFF.

This clonotype came up many times. This chain connects TRBV5-1 to TRBJ1-2; a possible D gene is TRBD1 (6 bases). The CDR3 is made up of 15 amino acids. CDR1 is SGHRS and CDR2 is YFSETQ in the germline V gene. The V gene lost 0 bases and the J gene lost 7 bases, with 16 bases spanning the gap. The CDR3, as DNA: TGCGCCAGCAGCTTGGATGGGGGGCCCTGGAGTGGCTACACCTTC. This codes for CASSLDGGPWSGYTF.

This chain joins TRBV20-1 and TRBJ2-7; a possible D gene is TRBD2 (5 bases). V was shortened by 4 bases and J by 0 bases, with 13 bases between the two germline ends. Germline CDR1 DFQATT, CDR2 SNEGSKA (reference sequence). The CDR3 extends over 14 amino acids. CDR3 DNA sequence: TGCAGTGCTACCTGGCGGAGGAGCTCCTACGAGCAGTACTTC. Translated: CSATWRRSSYEQYF.

The chain carries TRBV12-3 or TRBV12-4 and TRBJ2-1; 12 bases align to TRBD2. The CDR3 sequence is 16 residues long. Germline trimming cut 7 bases from V and 6 bases from J; bases unmatched to any gene: 10. In DNA, the CDR3 is TGTGCCAGCATTCTGACTAGCGGGAGCAGAGGCAATGAGCAGTTCTTC. It encodes CASILTSGSRGNEQFF.

This clonotype came up a few times. The chain uses TRBV5-1 and TRBJ2-1; TRBD2 agrees at 10 bases. The germline V gene encodes CDR1 SGHRS and CDR2 YFSETQ. The CDR3 consists of 16 residues. Trimming at V came to 5 bases and at J to 4 bases, leaving 9 bases not matched to a gene. The chain's CDR3 is CASSPGRTSGYNEQFF. For the CDR3, the DNA is TGCGCCAGCAGTCCGGGTAGGACTAGCGGATACAATGAGCAGTTCTTC.

V is TRBV5-6 and J is TRBJ1-4, with TRBD1 as a possible D gene (6 bases). This CDR3 is 15 amino acids long. CDR1 SGHDT and CDR2 YYEEEE come from the germline V gene. V was shortened by 0 bases and J by 11 bases, with 17 bases between the two germline ends. Written as DNA, the CDR3 is TGTGCCAGCAGCTTGGATGTGGGGGGCGTCAAGAAACTGTTTTTT. Its translation is CASSLDVGGVKKLFF. Full variable domain (outside the CDR3, taken from reference TRBV5-6 and TRBJ1-4): DAGVTQSPTHLIKTRGQQVTLRCSPKSGHDTVSWYQQALGQGPQFIFQYYEEEERQRGNFPDRFSGHQFPNYSSELNVNALLLGDSALYLCASSLDVGGVKKLFFGSGTQLSVL.

The chain is built from TRBV20-1 and TRBJ2-1; 12 nucleotides align to TRBD2. CDR3 length: 14 residues. Germline trimming cut 7 bases from V and 7 bases from J; bases unmatched to any gene: 8. Germline CDR1 DFQATT, CDR2 SNEGSKA (reference sequence). CDR3 sequence (DNA): TGCAGTGGGTCTAGCGGGAGGGGGAGAAATGAGCAGTTCTTC. Its protein is CSGSSGRGRNEQFF.

V and J are TRBV5-1 and TRBJ2-1, with 16 positions matching TRBD2. The germline V gene has CDR1 SGHRS and CDR2 YFSETQ. J gave up 8 bases and V 3 bases, and 8 bases lay outside the gene matches. This CDR3 is built from 17 residues. CDR3 residues: CASSSLGTSGRADEQFF. The CDR3 region has the DNA TGCGCCAGCAGCTCGCTCGGGACTAGCGGGAGGGCGGATGAGCAGTTCTTC.

This clonotype has at least ten counts. The rearrangement joins TRBV29-1 to TRBJ2-1; a weak D match, TRBD1 (6 bases). V lost 4 bases to trimming and J lost 5 bases, with 9 bases between them. The CDR3 runs 12 residues. Per germline, CDR1 SQVTM and CDR2 ANQGSEA. Here the CDR3 DNA reads TGCAGCGTTGTCAGGGACAACAATGAGCAGTTCTTC. The encoded protein is CSVVRDNNEQFF.

This clonotype appeared once. An end of the junction does not agree with germline; a read error may underlie this. This chain links TRBV3-1 with TRBJ1-5, with a possible D match to TRBD1 (5 bases). The germline CDR1 and CDR2 sequences are LGHDT and YNNKEL (reference sequence). The CDR3 runs 17 residues. CDR3 region: CASSQALDMSGNQPQLF. Here the CDR3 DNA reads TGTGCCAGCAGCCAAGCCTTGGACATGAGTGGCAATCAGCCCCAGCTTTTT.

The V gene is TRBV2, the J gene TRBJ2-7; the match to TRBD1 covers 7 bases. With V trimmed by 0 bases and J by 0 bases, 5 bases remained unmatched. The CDR3 is 16 residues long. The V gene's germline CDR1 is SNHLY and CDR2 FYNNEI. CDR3 bases: TGTGCCAGCAGTGAAGCGGGGTGGGACAGCTCCTACGAGCAGTACTTC. Its protein is CASSEAGWDSSYEQYF.

This clonotype was counted between two and nine times. The chain combines TRBV14 with TRBJ2-7, with 7 bases aligning to TRBD1. Trimming took 0 bases from V and 2 from J; bases not matched to a gene: 4. The germline gives CDR1 SGHDN, CDR2 FVKESK. The CDR3 runs 15 residues. DNA of the CDR3: TGTGCCAGCAGCCAAGATTCCGGGACAGCCTACGAGCAGTACTTC. Its protein product is CASSQDSGTAYEQYF.

The chain has TRBV30 and TRBJ2-1; 9 bases fit TRBD2. The CDR3 spans 14 residues. Germline CDR1 and CDR2: GTSNPN and SVGIG (reference sequence). V shed 2 bases and J 10 bases; nucleotides not matched to a gene: 9. CDR3 coding DNA: TGTGCCTGGAGTCCCTTAGCGGGAGTGGCGGAGCAGTTCTTC. Translation gives CAWSPLAGVAEQFF. Complete variable domain (other parts from reference TRBV30 and TRBJ2-1): SQTIHQWPATLVQPVGSPLSLECTVEGTSNPNLYWYRQAAGRGLQLLFYSVGIGQISSEVPQNLSASRPQDRQFILSSKKLLLSDSGFYLCAWSPLAGVAEQFFGPGTRLTVL.

This clonotype has just a few counts. V usage is TRBV7-2 and J usage is TRBJ2-7; D perhaps matches TRBD2 (5 bases). The V end was cut by 2 bases, the J end by 1 base, with 9 bases between. The CDR3 loop spans 14 amino acids. CDR1 and CDR2 from the germline V gene are SGHTA and FQGNSA. The CDR3 DNA is TGTGCCAGCAGCTTACTACCGGGGTCCTACGAGCAGTACTTC. Amino acid sequence: CASSLLPGSYEQYF.

This clonotype was observed many times. V usage is TRBV29-1 and J usage is TRBJ2-1; the D gene is possibly TRBD2 (5 bases). Trimming shortened V by 4 bases and J by 7 bases, and 14 bases separated the two germline ends. This CDR3 has 13 amino acids. Germline V gene sequence: CDR1 SQVTM, CDR2 ANQGSEA. In nucleotides, the CDR3 is TGCAGCGTTGTGGAGGTAGGATTGAATGAGCAGTTCTTC. Translation: CSVVEVGLNEQFF.

The CDR3 reads CSVEKGQVDEQYF. DNA of the CDR3: TGCAGCGTTGAAAAGGGACAGGTTGACGAGCAGTACTTC. The rearrangement links TRBV29-1 to TRBJ2-7, with 8 bases lining up with TRBD1. The CDR3 loop spans 13 amino acids. Germline-derived CDR1 and CDR2 are SQVTM and ANQGSEA. Trimming at V came to 2 bases and at J to 5 bases, leaving 5 bases not matched to a gene.

This clonotype was recorded a few times. This sequence joins TRBV11-2 and TRBJ1-4; D unclear. Looked up from germline, CDR1 is SGHAT and CDR2 is FQNNGV. V lost 7 bases to trimming and J lost 5 bases, with 14 bases between them. The CDR3 consists of 14 residues. Here the CDR3 DNA reads TGTGCCAGCATGGACGACCTCCGGAATGAAAAACTGTTTTTT. Translation gives CASMDDLRNEKLFF.

The V gene is TRBV7-7, the J gene TRBJ2-3; D is undetermined. V dropped 5 bases and J dropped 3 bases, with 9 bases sitting between them. This CDR3 region has 13 residues. Germline assignment: CDR1 SSHAT and CDR2 FNYEAQ (reference sequence). In nucleotides, the CDR3 is TGTGCCAGCAGCCCCGGTTGGACAGATACGCAGTATTTT. It encodes CASSPGWTDTQYF.

The J gene is TRBJ1-1, the V gene TRBV6-1, with 9 positions matching TRBD1. The CDR3 length is 15 residues. Germline V lookup: CDR1 MNHNS, CDR2 SASEGT. The V and J ends lost 4 bases and 5 bases, in that order; junction bases with no gene match: 8. The CDR3 DNA reads TGTGCCAGCAGTGCCACAGGGGGCAGGAATACTGAAGCTTTCTTT. It codes for CASSATGGRNTEAFF.

This clonotype has more than one count but fewer than ten. The chain links TRBV6-5 to TRBJ2-7; 8 nucleotides match TRBD2. CDR3 length equals 11 residues. Germline lookup yields CDR1 MNHEY and CDR2 SVGAGI. With 7 bases clipped from V and 6 bases from J, the junction kept 2 bases outside the gene matches. The CDR3 bases are TGTGCCAGCACGGGGGGGCTCGAGCAGTACTTC. This codes for CASTGGLEQYF.

This clonotype was observed many times. The J gene is TRBJ2-2, the V gene TRBV7-9; D gene uncertain. Trimming removed 3 bases at V and 5 bases at J, with 16 bases between. This CDR3 is built from 16 residues. CDR1 and CDR2 from the germline V gene are SEHNR and FQNEAQ (reference sequence). CDR3 sequence (DNA): TGTGCCAGCAGCTTTGGGTCTTCCCCCGGGACCGGGGAGCTGTTTTTT. It yields the protein CASSFGSSPGTGELFF.

The chain uses TRBV2 and TRBJ2-5, with 13 bases identical to TRBD2. The ends lost 5 bases at V and 4 bases at J; junction bases unmatched: 4. The CDR3 loop spans 15 amino acids. Germline assignment: CDR1 SNHLY and CDR2 FYNNEI. DNA for the CDR3: TGTGCCAGCAGTATGGGACTAGCGGGATCAGAGACCCAGTACTTC. Translation: CASSMGLAGSETQYF.

V and J are TRBV7-3 and TRBJ2-3; unclear D gene. Trimming left V 5 bases short and J 1 base short, with 10 bases between. CDR1 SGHTA and CDR2 FQGTGA come from the germline V gene. CDR3 length equals 14 residues. As DNA, the CDR3 is TGTGCCAGCAGCGAATCTATGGGCACAGATACGCAGTATTTT. It specifies CASSESMGTDTQYF.

This clonotype has more than one count but fewer than ten. The V gene is TRBV15, the J gene TRBJ2-7, with D hard to call. CDR1 and CDR2 from the germline V gene are LNHNV and YYDKDF (reference sequence). This CDR3 has 12 amino acids. Deletions cut 8 bases from V and 3 bases from J, with 11 bases between. CDR3 DNA: TGTGCCACCCTAGGTGCAGACTACGAGCAGTACTTC. It is translated as CATLGADYEQYF.

This clonotype showed up just a few times. As DNA, the CDR3 is TGTGCCAGCAGTTCCCGGGACAGGTTCTTCTACGAGCAGTACTTC. It is translated as CASSSRDRFFYEQYF. The chain recombines TRBV27 with TRBJ2-7, with 8 bases lining up with TRBD1. Looked up from germline, CDR1 is MNHEY and CDR2 is SMNVEV (reference sequence). The CDR3 has 15 amino acids. Germline trimming cut 4 bases from V and 3 bases from J; bases unmatched to any gene: 8.